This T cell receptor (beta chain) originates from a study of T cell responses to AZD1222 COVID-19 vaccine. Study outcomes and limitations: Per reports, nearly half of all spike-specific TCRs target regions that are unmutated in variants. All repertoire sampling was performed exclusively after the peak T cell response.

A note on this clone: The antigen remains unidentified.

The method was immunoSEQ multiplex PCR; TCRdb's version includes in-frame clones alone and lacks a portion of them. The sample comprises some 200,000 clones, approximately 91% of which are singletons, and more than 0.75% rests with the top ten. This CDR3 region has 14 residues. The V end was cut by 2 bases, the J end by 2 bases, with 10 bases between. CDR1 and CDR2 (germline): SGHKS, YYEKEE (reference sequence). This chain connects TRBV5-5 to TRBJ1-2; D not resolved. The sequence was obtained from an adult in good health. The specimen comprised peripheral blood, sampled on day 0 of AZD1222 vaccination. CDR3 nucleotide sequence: TGTGCCAGCAGCTTCACACCGGAAAACTATGGCTACACCTTC. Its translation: CASSFTPENYGYTF.